In this sample, the clone carrying this TCR beta chain turned up a few times. As yet, its antigen is unknown. The data belong to a study of beta chain features in type 1 diabetes. Study-wide results and limits: A moderate, significant TCRB CDR3 shortening appeared in type 1 diabetes across four CD4+ subsets.

CDR1 is MNHNS and CDR2 is SASEGT in the germline V gene. The ends were cut back, 6 bases at V and 2 bases at J, with 14 bases in the middle. CDR3 length: 14 residues. TCRB transcripts that were expressed got sequenced, as all of the isolated RNA had been reverse transcribed. TCRdb's table, derived via immunoSEQ multiplex PCR, lists solely in-frame clones and lacks some. In the table there are just under 150,000 clones, roughly an eighth of which are singletons. This clonotype was sampled from a man aged 18 to 30 with type 1 diabetes. Sequencing was done on a sample of central memory CD4+ T cells from blood. The chain recombines TRBV6-1 with TRBJ2-7; tentatively, D is TRBD1 (5 bases). CDR3: CASSSLGATYEQYF. CDR3 coding DNA: TGTGCCAGCAGCTCCCTTGGGGCGACCTACGAGCAGTACTTC.